One TCR beta chain is described in this entry. Its cognate antigen is unknown. This sample stems from a study of Graves' ophthalmopathy and Graves' hyperthyroidism. Regarding the study as a whole: Most thyroid-expanded clonotypes exceeding 0.001 frequency were also found in blood.

Amplified material comprised TCR beta CDR3 regions derived from RNA transcripts. An opening RT-PCR round employed HTBI primers and preceded a second-round multiplex PCR. TCRdb re-derived calls from the multiplex PCR reads in MiXCR, one entry per CDR3 protein. Of about 640,000 distinct CDR3 sequences in the sample, about two fifths were seen once. The source of the PBMCs was around 10 ml of fresh peripheral blood. Germline V lookup: CDR1 PRHDT, CDR2 FYEKMQ (reference sequence). V was cut by 8 bases and J by 7 bases, with 17 bases left in between. The CDR3 length is 14 residues. What was sequenced was peripheral blood. This TCR came from an adult man with Graves' ophthalmopathy. The chain combines TRBV13 with TRBJ2-2; D unclear. The DNA for the CDR3 is TGTGCCAGCGCTAGGAGATTGGACGTCGGGGAGCTGTTTTTT. This codes for CASARRLDVGELFF.